Listed below are T cell receptor beta chains from one sample, sequenced in a study of T cell repertoires in cytomegalovirus infection. One entry per CDR3 protein results from TCRdb running MiXCR on the reads. The data hold 680,000 or so distinct CDR3 sequences, with 35% to 45% observed a single time. The sample comprised PBMCs. All receptors derive from a human donor in good health (CMV status not recorded). Some clones in this sample may be carry-over from other donors' samples. CDR3s leave out the opening cysteine and the closing phenylalanine or tryptophan. The order of the fields is J gene, V gene, CDR3 protein.

j_gene: TRBJ2-2
v_gene: TRBV7-8
CDR3aa: ASSSGLAGLLF

j_gene: TRBJ1-5
v_gene: TRBV5-1
CDR3aa: SSSLSRDQPQH

j_gene: TRBJ1-1
v_gene: TRBV12-3/TRBV12-4
CDR3aa: ASSHRRVGTEAF

j_gene: TRBJ1-2
v_gene: TRBV19
CDR3aa: ASSPGVSNGYT

j_gene: TRBJ1-2
v_gene: TRBV5-1
CDR3aa: ASSPPGQPYGYT

j_gene: TRBJ1-5
v_gene: TRBV19
CDR3aa: AGGFVSQPQH

j_gene: TRBJ1-6
v_gene: TRBV20-1
CDR3aa: SAKTGTSRNNSPLH

j_gene: TRBJ1-6
v_gene: TRBV6-2/TRBV6-3
CDR3aa: ASSYSGVFLNSPLH

j_gene: TRBJ1-1
v_gene: TRBV7-3
CDR3aa: ASSLLGTGEAF

j_gene: TRBJ2-6
v_gene: TRBV29-1
CDR3aa: SVAHPGDRNSGANVLT

j_gene: TRBJ2-4
v_gene: TRBV28
CDR3aa: ASSLSRGGLAKNIQY

j_gene: TRBJ2-7
v_gene: TRBV6-5
CDR3aa: APPVLLYYEQY

j_gene: TRBJ2-1
v_gene: TRBV13
CDR3aa: ASEMGGQDEQF

j_gene: TRBJ2-5
v_gene: TRBV5-1
CDR3aa: ASSKRTQETQY

j_gene: TRBJ1-1
v_gene: TRBV5-5
CDR3aa: ASYVGGSNTEAF

j_gene: TRBJ2-1
v_gene: TRBV7-2
CDR3aa: ASSLSPRTSSMHEQF

j_gene: TRBJ1-4
v_gene: TRBV2
CDR3aa: ASFYREFGEKLF

j_gene: TRBJ2-7
v_gene: TRBV27
CDR3aa: ASSPGTNHEQY

j_gene: TRBJ2-5
v_gene: TRBV7-6
CDR3aa: ASKLAGGPETQY

j_gene: TRBJ2-3
v_gene: TRBV12-3/TRBV12-4
CDR3aa: ASSYYGTATGDTQY

j_gene: TRBJ1-5
v_gene: TRBV19
CDR3aa: ASTLGRDQPQH

j_gene: TRBJ2-1
v_gene: TRBV12-5
CDR3aa: ASGLDPYSSNEQF

j_gene: TRBJ1-6
v_gene: TRBV6-2/TRBV6-3
CDR3aa: ASLPTGTTSSPLH

j_gene: TRBJ1-1
v_gene: TRBV28
CDR3aa: ASSPRGGGGTEAF

j_gene: TRBJ2-7
v_gene: TRBV6-1
CDR3aa: ASKGTRLQSSYEQY

j_gene: TRBJ2-1
v_gene: TRBV7-9
CDR3aa: ASSLIPRLAGGRTNEQF

j_gene: TRBJ1-1
v_gene: TRBV7-3
CDR3aa: ASSLSVDTEAF

j_gene: TRBJ1-1
v_gene: TRBV7-2
CDR3aa: ASSSPGLGPAEAF

j_gene: TRBJ1-6
v_gene: TRBV6-6
CDR3aa: ASGDGGTVFTLH

j_gene: TRBJ2-7
v_gene: TRBV9
CDR3aa: ASSGQGRPYEQY

j_gene: TRBJ2-5
v_gene: TRBV7-6
CDR3aa: ASTSSPGLAGGRETQY

j_gene: TRBJ1-5
v_gene: TRBV7-8
CDR3aa: ASSLASNSNQPQH

j_gene: TRBJ1-5
v_gene: TRBV30
CDR3aa: AWSVHLDQPQH

j_gene: TRBJ1-1
v_gene: TRBV5-4
CDR3aa: ASSPTTGYTEAF

j_gene: TRBJ1-4
v_gene: TRBV5-1
CDR3aa: ASSPIRGTNEKLF

j_gene: TRBJ2-4
v_gene: TRBV28
CDR3aa: ASSSGNQNIQY

j_gene: TRBJ2-1
v_gene: TRBV15
CDR3aa: ATSREGRDEQF

j_gene: TRBJ2-4
v_gene: TRBV7-2
CDR3aa: ASSYRVGIQY

j_gene: TRBJ1-2
v_gene: TRBV28
CDR3aa: ASSLYGSNYGYT

j_gene: TRBJ1-1
v_gene: TRBV28
CDR3aa: ASSSRGARTEAF

j_gene: TRBJ2-5
v_gene: TRBV11-2
CDR3aa: ASSLTGTSGGETQY

j_gene: TRBJ1-1
v_gene: TRBV20-1
CDR3aa: SAPGENTEAF

j_gene: TRBJ1-3
v_gene: TRBV11-2
CDR3aa: ASSLERNGNTIY

j_gene: TRBJ2-5
v_gene: TRBV6-5
CDR3aa: ASSYGETQY

j_gene: TRBJ1-5
v_gene: TRBV7-2
CDR3aa: ASSRDRSHQPQH

j_gene: TRBJ2-3
v_gene: TRBV6-5
CDR3aa: ASSPPSGMTDTQY

j_gene: TRBJ1-1
v_gene: TRBV7-8
CDR3aa: ASTPYGQLREAF

j_gene: TRBJ2-3
v_gene: TRBV12-3/TRBV12-4
CDR3aa: ASSLWRGGQY

j_gene: TRBJ2-7
v_gene: TRBV6-8
CDR3aa: ASRRTRVPPSYEQY

j_gene: TRBJ2-7
v_gene: TRBV5-6
CDR3aa: ASSLRGQGYYEQY

j_gene: TRBJ1-1
v_gene: TRBV7-9
CDR3aa: ASSPMTEMNTEAF

j_gene: TRBJ2-7
v_gene: TRBV20-1
CDR3aa: SARRQGFYEQY

j_gene: TRBJ1-1
v_gene: TRBV4-1
CDR3aa: ASSRWDENTEAF

j_gene: TRBJ2-5
v_gene: TRBV15
CDR3aa: ATKWTGGLETQY

j_gene: TRBJ1-1
v_gene: TRBV6-5
CDR3aa: ASSYEGSTEAF

j_gene: TRBJ2-3
v_gene: TRBV5-6
CDR3aa: ASSLGGGGSEDTQY

j_gene: TRBJ2-7
v_gene: TRBV7-8
CDR3aa: ASSTQGDEQY

j_gene: TRBJ1-2
v_gene: TRBV2
CDR3aa: ASREIIDYGYT

j_gene: TRBJ2-1
v_gene: TRBV4-1
CDR3aa: ASSQDRFTDEQF

j_gene: TRBJ2-2
v_gene: TRBV28
CDR3aa: ASSYRGLRTGELF